This T cell receptor beta chain was profiled in a study of identical twins (dated by TCRdb to 2016 to 2018). Background for the entire study: To test whether fetal clonotypes persist, this study deep-sequenced TCR alpha and beta repertoires from monozygotic twins, from unrelated adults of various ages, and from cord blood. To rule out contamination, the twin experiments were replicated at different times with different library preparation protocols.

Results the study describes overall, beyond this receptor: Recombination models systematically underestimated out-of-frame TCR alpha sharing in monozygotic twins but agreed with sharing between unrelated individuals. Out-of-frame TCR alpha sequences shared between twins showed an excess of low generation-probability sequences compared with coincidental sharing between unrelated individuals. The excess sharing between twins in beta out-of-frame sequences was weaker because fewer shared sequences reduced the signal-to-noise ratio. Abundant cord blood beta clonotypes carried fewer insertions; young adult naive repertoires showed a weaker similar trend, while memory repertoires showed none. Invariant T cells such as MAIT and iNKT could partly confound zero-insertion analyses, though diverse VJ usage argued against this for most clonotypes. Because the same donors could not be followed over many years, the conclusions relied on cross-sectional statistical analysis.

The method was 5' RACE. Data came from an Illumina HiSeq 2000. A universal primer binding site was introduced by template switching, and a unique molecular identifier was present in the final cDNA, enabling accurate counting of TCR cDNA molecules. First-strand cDNA for TCR alpha and beta chains was synthesized from specific primers in the conserved constant-segment region. Each cDNA library was double barcoded, with a SMART-Mk sample barcode plus Illumina barcodes, to control for contamination. TruSeq adapter sequences, together with Illumina sample barcodes, were added in two successive PCR steps. Sequencing of the TCR alpha and beta cDNA libraries was done on the Illumina HiSeq platform using custom primers. In the paper's pipeline: MiGEC was used to process raw reads and extract unique molecular identifiers, and MiXCR was used to find CDR3 positions. Recombination models were inferred per individual with the repgenHMM and IGoR tools using an EM algorithm. Shared clonotypes were analyzed with the tcR package in R, and sharing was normalized by the product of cloneset sizes. To study raw recombination without the effects of thymic and clonal selection, out-of-frame nonproductive sequences were analyzed. Using fastp trimming at Q25 and MiXCR clonotype assembly, TCRdb reanalyzed the public sequencing data and kept in-frame beta chains. All rows with the same CDR3 protein become a single entry with the most common DNA and genes. What appears here as the V and J calls and clone size reflects TCRdb's work, not the paper's. For this sample the table gives under 250,000 distinct CDR3 sequences, of which 7.5% were detected only once. More than 5% of the sample is taken by the ten largest.

Remarks on this clonotype: Its antigen specificity is not known. Base qualities were left out, and no much larger clone turns up one base away.

Only healthy Caucasian donors were included. The twin cohort comprised three pairs of female monozygotic twins, all aged about 18 to 30 years. CD4+ and CD8+ T cell populations were isolated with positive isolation kits from Invitrogen. The germline V gene (reference sequence) provides CDR1 SGHKS and CDR2 YYEKEE. V loses 0 bases of germline sequence and J loses 3 bases, and the interval between the two ends is 13 bases. The cysteine opens and the phenylalanine closes a CDR3 of 15 amino acids. Of all the DNA, just the CDR3 is kept, 45 bases in frame from base 1. This same sample was also taken into another study, of yellow fever vaccine responses in identical twins. Per the second study: The T cell response to vaccination in identical twins was reported by the authors to appear partly convergent and partly personalized. In the study, vaccine-responding T cell clones were precisely tracked in identical twins.

The clonotype comes from a young woman in good health. What was sequenced was CD8+ T cells sorted from blood. The sequence joins TRBV5-5 to TRBJ2-7, with the D gene call left open. The CDR3 here reads CASSLARQAYYEQYF. The bases read TGTGCCAGCAGCTTGGCCCGGCAGGCCTACTACGAGCAGTACTTC.